The 21 T cell receptor beta chains listed next were all sequenced from one sample in a study of cytomegalovirus exposure and HLA in healthy donors. PCR primers comprised 60 Vbeta and 13 Jbeta primers. Some clones are missing from TCRdb's copy, which holds only in-frame ones; the method was immunoSEQ multiplex PCR. The top ten hold about 1.4% of the sample, which has 160,000 or so clones, around 78% seen once. Sequenced: PBMCs. These receptors were obtained from a middle-aged man in good health and CMV-seronegative.

The chain joins TRBV5-5 to TRBJ1-4, with D maybe TRBD1 (6 bases). V was clipped by 0 bases and J by 0 bases, with 6 bases between them. In germline, CDR1 is SGHKS, CDR2 YYEKEE (reference sequence). This CDR3 comprises 15 residues. The CDR3 DNA sequence: TGTGCCAGCAGCTTGGAGGGGGCAACTAATGAAAAACTGTTTTTT. It translates to CASSLEGATNEKLFF. The full variable domain, rest sourced from reference TRBV5-5 and TRBJ1-4, is DAGVTQSPTHLIKTRGQQVTLRCSPISGHKSVSWYQQVLGQGPQFIFQYYEKEERGRGNFPDRFSARQFPNYSSELNVNALLLGDSALYLCASSLEGATNEKLFFGSGTQLSVL.

The chain combines TRBV7-9 with TRBJ1-2; TRBD1 agrees at 11 bases. Germline V CDR1 and CDR2: SEHNR, FQNEAQ (reference sequence). V lost 6 bases and J lost 3; bases outside the gene matches: 6. CDR3 size: 15 residues. CDR3 sequence reads: CASSSPGQGDYGYTF. In DNA form, the CDR3 reads TGTGCCAGCAGTTCACCGGGACAGGGGGACTATGGCTACACCTTC.

This chain uses TRBV7-6 with TRBJ1-1; 7 nucleotides match TRBD1. Germline V gene sequence: CDR1 SGHVS, CDR2 FNYEAQ. The V gene end was trimmed by 1 base and the J gene end by 4 bases; junction bases not matched to a gene: 0. The CDR3 runs to 13 residues. The DNA for the CDR3 is TGTGCCAGCAGCTTAGACAGGGGCACTGAAGCTTTCTTT. Translating it yields CASSLDRGTEAFF.

This clone was seen only once. The chain joins TRBV11-1 to TRBJ2-5; D possibly corresponds to TRBD1 (6 bases). With the DNA end fitting TRBJ2-7 better, the J assignment may be wrong. The CDR3 has 13 residues. Germline V CDR1 and CDR2: SGHAT, FQDESV (reference sequence). For the CDR3, the DNA is TGTGCCAGCAGCTTAGGGGCAGGGGCCGAGCAGTACTTC. Translated: CASSLGAGAEQYF.

The rearrangement links TRBV5-1 to TRBJ1-2; 7 nucleotides line up with TRBD1. Trimming removed 0 bases from V and 10 bases from J; junction bases left unmatched: 3. The germline V gene has CDR1 SGHRS and CDR2 YFSETQ. CDR3 length equals 12 residues. The CDR3 loop is CASSLVGQVYTF. As DNA, the CDR3 is TGCGCCAGCAGCTTGGTAGGACAGGTCTACACCTTC.

The chain carries TRBV10-3 and TRBJ2-7; 10 bases fit TRBD1. CDR3 length equals 15 residues. Trimming took 6 bases from V and 2 from J; bases not matched to a gene: 7. Germline CDR1 ENHRY, CDR2 SYGVKD. Here the CDR3 reads CAIRLGQGRAYEQYF. CDR3 nucleotides: TGTGCCATCAGATTGGGACAGGGGAGGGCCTACGAGCAGTACTTC.

The gene calls are TRBV6-4 and TRBJ2-3; TRBD2 matches at 7 bases. The germline CDR1 and CDR2 sequences are MRHNA and SNTAGT. J was trimmed by 3 bases and V by 5 bases; bases with no gene match: 8. The CDR3 has 15 amino acids. CDR3 protein: CASSPTSEWTDTQYF. In DNA form, the CDR3 reads TGTGCCAGCAGTCCCACTAGCGAGTGGACAGATACGCAGTATTTT.

This clone was counted ten times or more. One junction end disagrees with the germline gene, perhaps due to a read error. The gene calls are TRBV10-3 and TRBJ2-6; D might be TRBD1 (6 bases). Germline values: CDR1 ENHRY, CDR2 SYGVKD. CDR3 size: 16 residues. CDR3 loop: CAISVNQGLGANGLTF. The DNA of the CDR3 is TGTGCCATCAGTGTAAACCAGGGTTTGGGGGCCAACGGCCTGACTTTC.

The chain couples TRBV18 to TRBJ1-1; TRBD1 agrees at 8 bases. With V trimmed by 4 bases and J by 5 bases, 3 bases remained unmatched. The CDR3 contains 13 residues. The V gene's germline CDR1 is KGHSH and CDR2 LQKENI. The chain's CDR3 is CASSLDRDTEAFF. CDR3 sequence (DNA): TGTGCCAGCTCACTGGACAGGGATACTGAAGCTTTCTTT.

Details on this clone: The same CDR3 also results from other DNA sequences found in this sample. This chain uses TRBV9 with TRBJ1-4; perhaps TRBD1 as D (5 bases). CDR1 is SGDLS, CDR2 YYNGEE, per germline. Trimming cost V 0 bases and J 0 bases, with 6 bases left between them. This CDR3 spans 15 amino acids. DNA for the CDR3: TGTGCCAGCAGCGTAGGACAGCCAACTAATGAAAAACTGTTTTTT. Translation: CASSVGQPTNEKLFF.

The chain has TRBV2 and TRBJ2-7; D gene unclear. The ends were cut back, 3 bases at V and 2 bases at J, with 11 bases in the middle. The length of the CDR3 is 14 residues. The germline gives CDR1 SNHLY, CDR2 FYNNEI. CDR3 DNA: TGTGCCAGCAGTGATTTGGGCCCTACCTACGAGCAGTACTTC. Translation: CASSDLGPTYEQYF.

In nucleotides, the CDR3 is TGTGCCAGCTCACCATCGAGCCCGGAGGCATCTGGGGCCAACGTCCTGACTTTC. Encoded protein: CASSPSSPEASGANVLTF. This rearrangement joins TRBV18 to TRBJ2-6; D may be TRBD2 (5 bases). The ends were cut back, 2 bases at V and 1 base at J, with 15 bases in the middle. The CDR3 length is 18 residues. Germline V gives CDR1 KGHSH, CDR2 LQKENI.

For this clone: One end of the junction does not line up with germline, which may come from a read error. The V and J genes are TRBV7-9 and TRBJ1-1; D is perhaps TRBD1 (6 bases). This CDR3 is 13 amino acids long. The germline gives CDR1 SEHNR, CDR2 FQNEAQ (reference sequence). The CDR3 bases are TGTTCCAGCAGGTCCTATGAGACAGGTGAAGCTTTCTTT. This translates into CSSRSYETGEAFF. The full variable domain, rest sourced from reference TRBV7-9 and TRBJ1-1, is DTGVSQNPRHKITKRGQNVTFRCDPISEHNRLYWYRQTLGQGPEFLTYFQNEAQLEKSRLLSDRFSAERPKGSFSTLEIQRTEQGDSAMYLCSSRSYETGEAFFGQGTRLTVV.

J is TRBJ2-2 and V is TRBV10-3, with 7 bases identical to TRBD1. With V trimmed by 0 bases and J by 7 bases, 5 bases remained unmatched. Per germline, CDR1 ENHRY and CDR2 SYGVKD. CDR3 length equals 15 residues. CDR3 residues: CAISESLGGSGELFF. The CDR3, as DNA: TGTGCCATCAGTGAGTCGCTAGGGGGCAGCGGGGAGCTGTTTTTT.

The rearrangement joins TRBV5-1 to TRBJ2-5; TRBD1 is a possible D gene (5 bases). The J call is doubtful: the DNA matches TRBJ2-7 better. The CDR3 is 13 residues long. Germline V CDR1 and CDR2: SGHRS, YFSETQ. CDR3 sequence: CASSSTGAYEQYF. In DNA form, the CDR3 reads TGCGCCAGCAGCTCTACAGGAGCCTACGAGCAGTACTTC.

The rearrangement links TRBV19 to TRBJ1-2; D is uncertain. Trimming took off 5 bases at V and 4 bases at J, with 14 bases between the two ends. Germline assignment: CDR1 LNHDA and CDR2 SQIVND (reference sequence). CDR3 size: 14 residues. The CDR3 DNA reads as TGTGCCAGTAGTCCCTCCAGCAGGCTCTATGGCTACACCTTC. Translating gives CASSPSSRLYGYTF.

This chain links TRBV5-1 with TRBJ2-1, with D possibly matching TRBD2 (6 bases). This CDR3 comprises 16 residues. The V end lost 1 base, the J end lost 8 bases, and 19 bases lay between the germline ends. The germline V gene has CDR1 SGHRS and CDR2 YFSETQ. CDR3 bases: TGCGCCAGCAGCTTGTTCGGGAGCAGTGAGTGGGATGAGCAGTTCTTC. Protein sequence: CASSLFGSSEWDEQFF.

This rearrangement joins TRBV19 to TRBJ1-2; D is possibly TRBD1 (5 bases). This CDR3 comprises 13 residues. Trimming took 4 bases from V and 8 from J, leaving 14 bases between them. Per germline, CDR1 LNHDA and CDR2 SQIVND (reference sequence). CDR3 sequence: CASSNLGLGGYTF. The CDR3 nucleotides read TGTGCCAGTAGTAACCTGGGGCTAGGGGGCTACACCTTC.

This chain connects TRBV5-8 to TRBJ1-5, with a possible D match to TRBD1 (6 bases). The germline CDR1 and CDR2 sequences are SGHTS and YDEGEE. V lost 5 bases and J lost 2, with 11 bases in between. The length of the CDR3 is 14 residues. The CDR3, as DNA: TGTGCCAGCAGAATCAGGGGCGGCAATCAGCCCCAGCATTTT. As protein: CASRIRGGNQPQHF.

This rearrangement joins TRBV7-8 to TRBJ1-1; no firm D call. The germline V gene encodes CDR1 SGHVS and CDR2 FQNEAQ. Trimming shortened V by 1 base and J by 4 bases, and 10 bases separated the two germline ends. The CDR3 is made up of 14 amino acids. The CDR3 protein is CASSLDGVATEAFF. The CDR3 nucleotides are TGTGCCAGCAGCTTAGACGGGGTCGCCACTGAAGCTTTCTTT.

The chain is built from TRBV5-1 and TRBJ2-3; 11 bases agree with TRBD2. V shed 2 bases, J shed 5 bases, and the junction held 10 bases outside the gene matches. From germline, CDR1 is SGHRS and CDR2 YFSETQ. The CDR3 extends over 17 amino acids. CDR3 in amino acids: CASSFISGRATRDTQYF. The CDR3 DNA reads as TGCGCCAGCAGCTTTATTAGCGGGAGGGCCACCAGAGATACGCAGTATTTT.